Listed here is a single T cell receptor (beta chain). Its antigen remains unknown. From germline, CDR1 is KGHSH and CDR2 LQKENI. The CDR3 totals 14 residues. Losses at the gene ends were 0 bases for V and 10 bases for J; bases not matched to a gene: 4. These data are taken from a study of cytomegalovirus exposure and HLA in healthy donors. Study-wide results and caveats: The study listed some 160 cytomegalovirus-associated TCR beta chains. The only immune exposure information that was available was CMV serostatus.

Primers: 60 Vbeta forward and 13 Jbeta reverse. Repertoires were generated with immunoSEQ multiplex PCR, while TCRdb's copy carries only in-frame clones and drops some. Here the sample spans tens of thousands of clones, 72% being singletons. The receptor was isolated from a woman aged 40 to 50 in good health and CMV-seropositive. J is TRBJ1-4 and V is TRBV18; 8 nucleotides align to TRBD1. Specimen: PBMCs. This CDR3 is CASSPPGQGGKLFF. The DNA of the CDR3 is TGTGCCAGCTCACCACCCGGACAGGGTGGAAAACTGTTTTTT.